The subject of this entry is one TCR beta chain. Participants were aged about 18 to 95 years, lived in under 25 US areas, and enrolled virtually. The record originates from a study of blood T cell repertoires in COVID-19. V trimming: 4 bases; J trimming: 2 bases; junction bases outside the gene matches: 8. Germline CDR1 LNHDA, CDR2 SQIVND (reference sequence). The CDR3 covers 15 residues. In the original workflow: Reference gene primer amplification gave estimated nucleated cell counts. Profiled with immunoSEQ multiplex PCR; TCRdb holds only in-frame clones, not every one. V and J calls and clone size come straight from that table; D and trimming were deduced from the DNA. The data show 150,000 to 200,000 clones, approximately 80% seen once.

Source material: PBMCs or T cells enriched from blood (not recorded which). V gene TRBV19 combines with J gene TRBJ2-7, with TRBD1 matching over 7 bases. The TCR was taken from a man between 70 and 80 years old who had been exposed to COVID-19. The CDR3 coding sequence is TGTGCCAGTAGTAAAGCCGGGACAGAACCCTACGAGCAGTACTTC. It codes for CASSKAGTEPYEQYF.